This T cell receptor (beta chain) appears in the sequencing data of a study of shared T cell receptors in the human thymus. The table came from immunoSEQ multiplex PCR; TCRdb's copy has only in-frame clones and leaves some out. Of over 450,000 clones in the sample, approximately 80% were seen once. Germline CDR1 SNHLY, CDR2 FYNNEI. There are 14 residues in the CDR3. After removal of 3 bases from V and 7 bases from J, the junction contained 9 bases not matched to a gene. The same data also contributed to another study, on human thymus T cells. That report adds: Congenital heart defects were the reason for the corrective surgery that the donors, healthy Finnish infants, were having. The thymus was resected at corrective cardiac surgery. Within thymic and blood repertoires, V and J gene usage appeared to be biased.

Sequencing input: thymocytes. This clonotype was sampled from a boy under two years old with a congenital heart defect. The chain has TRBV2 and TRBJ2-7; TRBD1 matches 7 bases. The CDR3 region has the DNA TGTGCCAGCAGTGACGACAGGGCAATCGGGGAGCAGTACTTC. Protein sequence: CASSDDRAIGEQYF.